The 2 T cell receptor beta chains below were found in one sample sequenced in a study of T cell repertoires in cytomegalovirus infection. Each CDR3 protein is one row after TCRdb ran MiXCR on the reads. The sample holds 450,000 to 650,000 distinct CDR3 sequences, approximately 40% seen once. These TCRs' antigens remain unknown. The starting material was cultured PBMCs, obtained from culture after CMV antigen stimulation. Every receptor here comes from a human donor in good health (CMV status not recorded). Some clones in this sample may be carry-over from other donors' samples.

The gene calls are TRBV7-9 and TRBJ2-7; 10 bases match TRBD2. Germline V CDR1 and CDR2: SEHNR, FQNEAQ (reference sequence). The CDR3 length is 14 residues. Trimming removed 4 bases from V and 6 bases from J; junction bases left unmatched: 6. CDR3: CASSSLAGASEQYF. In DNA, the CDR3 is TGTGCCAGCAGCTCTCTAGCGGGGGCCTCCGAGCAGTACTTC.

J is TRBJ2-3 and V is TRBV7-7; D gene ambiguous. The CDR3 is 15 residues long. Trimming cost V 1 base and J 1 base, with 9 bases left between them. Germline CDR1 reads SSHAT; CDR2 reads FNYEAQ (reference sequence). CDR3 residues: CASSLGAGRTDTQYF. The DNA for the CDR3 is TGTGCCAGCAGCTTAGGGGCCGGACGCACAGATACGCAGTATTTT. Looking up the rest from reference TRBV7-7 and TRBJ2-3 gives the full variable domain: GAGVSQSPRYKVTKRGQDVTLRCDPISSHATLYWYQQALGQGPEFLTYFNYEAQPDKSGLPSDRFSAERPEGSISTLTIQRTEQRDSAMYRCASSLGAGRTDTQYFGPGTRLTVL.